The 3 T cell receptor beta chains presented below share a single source sample, sequenced in a study of T cell responses to AZD1222 COVID-19 vaccine. Clones were sequenced by immunoSEQ multiplex PCR, and TCRdb holds only the in-frame ones, with some missing. The data hold 180,000 or so clones, with over 85% observed a single time. The sample in question was peripheral blood, obtained on day 0 of AZD1222 vaccination. The source of these receptors is an adult in good health.

The rearrangement joins TRBV5-8 to TRBJ1-1; TRBD1 is a possible D gene (6 bases). This CDR3 contains 14 residues. The V end was cut by 1 base, the J end by 0 bases, with 7 bases between. Per the germline V gene, CDR1 is SGHTS and CDR2 is YDEGEE. Here the CDR3 reads CASSLTGMNTEAFF. The DNA for the CDR3 is TGTGCCAGCAGCTTGACAGGGATGAACACTGAAGCTTTCTTT. Variable domain in full (rest from reference TRBV5-8 and TRBJ1-1): EAGVTQSPTHLIKTRGQQATLRCSPISGHTSVYWYQQALGLGLQFLLWYDEGEERNRGNFPPRFSGRQFPNYSSELNVNALELEDSALYLCASSLTGMNTEAFFGQGTRLTVV.

The V gene is TRBV29-1, the J gene TRBJ1-2; D is uncertain. Germline V gives CDR1 SQVTM, CDR2 ANQGSEA. CDR3 length: 12 residues. V was shortened by 0 bases and J by 6 bases, with 8 bases between the two germline ends. CDR3 sequence: CSVEDQSDGYTF. DNA of the CDR3: TGCAGCGTTGAAGATCAATCGGATGGCTACACCTTC.

The J gene is TRBJ1-3, the V gene TRBV5-1; 8 bases map to TRBD1. Trimming took 4 bases from V and 2 from J; bases not matched to a gene: 5. The germline V gene encodes CDR1 SGHRS and CDR2 YFSETQ. There are 15 residues in the CDR3. The CDR3 DNA is TGCGCCAGCAGCATCAACAGGGGGACTGGAAACACCATATATTTT. Translating gives CASSINRGTGNTIYF. The variable domain in full, completed from reference TRBV5-1 and TRBJ1-3, reads KAGVTQTPRYLIKTRGQQVTLSCSPISGHRSVSWYQQTPGQGLQFLFEYFSETQRNKGNFPGRFSGRQFSNSRSEMNVSTLELGDSALYLCASSINRGTGNTIYFGEGSWLTVV.